The present T cell receptor beta chain was sequenced within a study of graft-versus-host responses after intestinal transplantation. Study-wide points: Investigators detected GvH clones in recipient marrow, with some emerging earlier in ileum or blood.

For this clone: The target antigen is unknown.

Processing released intraepithelial and lamina propria lymphocytes from the graft tissue. Generated by immunoSEQ multiplex PCR, the TCRdb table keeps only in-frame clones and is missing some. The repertoire holds 15,000 or so clones, with approximately 70% as singletons. CDR1 SGHAT and CDR2 FQNNGV come from the germline V gene. The CDR3 consists of 17 residues. The ends were cut back, 5 bases at V and 3 bases at J, with 23 bases in the middle. The sample in question was ileum tissue, obtained around 720 days after intestinal transplantation. The V call is TRBV11-2, the J call TRBJ2-7; possible D gene TRBD1, 5 bases. This sequence originates from a human patient who received an intestinal transplant, so some T cells may come from the graft donor. CDR3 region: CASSDGVGRRLDYEQYF. In DNA, the CDR3 is TGTGCCAGCAGCGATGGGGTGGGGCGGCGGTTGGACTACGAGCAGTACTTC.